Here is one T cell receptor beta chain with its context. The sample originates from a study of blood T cell repertoires in COVID-19. Assay: immunoSEQ multiplex PCR; the TCRdb copy retains only in-frame clones and omits some. This sample carries roughly 250,000 clones, approximately 90% of them seen once, and the ten largest clones take 0.7% to 0.9%. The sequence was obtained from a man aged 25-45 years with acute or convalescent COVID-19. Sequenced: peripheral blood.

The chain's CDR3 is CASSQVSGLTEAFF. In DNA, the CDR3 is TGTGCCAGCAGCCAAGTCTCAGGGTTAACTGAAGCTTTCTTT. The chain uses TRBV3-1 (or the pseudogene TRBV3-2) and TRBJ1-1, with D possibly being TRBD1 (5 bases). V gave up 1 base and J gave up 5 bases, with 11 bases separating them. CDR1 and CDR2 (germline): LGHDT, YNNKEL (reference sequence). This CDR3 region has 14 residues.